The 30 T cell receptor delta chains below were found in one sample sequenced in a study of Vδ1+ human thymocytes. Extracted RNA was reverse transcribed into cDNA. Multiplex PCR used pooled V-gene forward primers and a constant-region reverse primer to amplify CDR3s. TCRdb re-called the multiplex PCR reads with CATT. The data hold around 76,000 delta-chain clones, with about 30% observed a single time. These receptors have no identified antigens. The study's findings and limits: In the thymus, TRG and TRD repertoires looked highly polyclonal with Gaussian CDR3 lengths.

The sample comprised Vdelta1+ gamma-delta thymocytes from the thymus. The sample's subset: FACS-sorted CD3+ TCRalphabeta- TCRVdelta1+ TCRVdelta2- thymocytes. These receptor sequences come from a boy less than two years old who had congenital heart surgery.

V usage is TRDV1 and J usage is TRDJ1; D not certain. The germline V gene encodes CDR1 TSWWSYY and CDR2 QGS. V lost 2 bases and J 4 bases, leaving 14 bases between the germline ends. The CDR3 spans 15 residues. The CDR3 DNA sequence: TGTGCTCTTGGGGAAGACACCCATTTCAACGATAAACTCATCTTT. Its translation: CALGEDTHFNDKLIF.

This clone was recorded many times. J is TRDJ1 and V is TRDV1; D is undetermined. Deletions cut 2 bases from V and 4 bases from J, with 2 bases between. Per germline, CDR1 TSWWSYY and CDR2 QGS. CDR3 length equals 11 residues. This CDR3 reads CALGEFDKLIF. CDR3 nucleotides: TGTGCTCTTGGGGAATTCGATAAACTCATCTTT.

V gene TRDV1 combines with J gene TRDJ1; possibly TRDD2 for D (6 bases). The CDR3 length is 20 residues. V was shortened by 4 bases and J by 0 bases, with 27 bases between the two germline ends. The germline V gene encodes CDR1 TSWWSYY and CDR2 QGS. CDR3 nucleotides: TGTGCTCTTGGGGCCTTCCAATATAAAGTACCCTACCCGTACACCGATAAACTCATCTTT. It codes for CALGAFQYKVPYPYTDKLIF.

This clone was found a few times. The rearrangement joins TRDV1 to TRDJ1, with D tentatively TRDD2 (8 bases). The CDR3 covers 23 residues. Deletions cut 7 bases from V and 0 bases from J, with 39 bases between. Germline V gives CDR1 TSWWSYY, CDR2 QGS. CDR3: CALAPTSYGESGDITPYTDKLIF. The CDR3 coding sequence is TGTGCTCTTGCCCCAACTTCCTACGGGGAGTCTGGGGATATTACCCCTTACACCGATAAACTCATCTTT.

This chain uses TRDV1 with TRDJ1; 10 positions match TRDD3. Looked up from germline, CDR1 is TSWWSYY and CDR2 is QGS. V was clipped by 2 bases and J by 0 bases; unmatched bases: 33. This CDR3 contains 26 residues. The CDR3 reads CALGEGQRRRSPPLLGDSPYTDKLIF. CDR3 DNA sequence: TGTGCTCTTGGGGAAGGCCAACGCCGGCGGTCTCCCCCTTTACTGGGGGATTCCCCGTACACCGATAAACTCATCTTT.

This rearrangement joins TRDV1 to TRDJ1; 12 nucleotides match TRDD3. The germline V gene has CDR1 TSWWSYY and CDR2 QGS. Germline trimming cut 0 bases from V and 3 bases from J; bases unmatched to any gene: 5. This CDR3 region has 17 residues. The CDR3: CALGELRTGGYPDKLIF. For the CDR3, the DNA is TGTGCTCTTGGGGAACTTCGTACTGGGGGATACCCCGATAAACTCATCTTT.

The chain uses TRDV2 and TRDJ3, with 8 positions matching TRDD3. There are 18 residues in the CDR3. CDR1 is GEAIGNYY, CDR2 EKD, per germline. The V gene end was trimmed by 1 base and the J gene end by 15 bases; junction bases not matched to a gene: 19. The CDR3 reads CACDTGGWFVWDTLQMFF. The CDR3 region has the DNA TGTGCCTGTGACACTGGGGGATGGTTCGTGTGGGACACTCTACAGATGTTTTTC.

Details on this clone: Mismatch with germline at one junction end may stem from a read error. This sample includes further DNA sequences coding for the same CDR3. This sequence joins TRDV1 and TRDJ1, with D perhaps matching TRDD3 (5 bases). The CDR3 has 17 amino acids. The germline gives CDR1 TSWWSYY, CDR2 QGS. DNA of the CDR3: TGCGCTCTTGGGGAACCGGACCATACCCGGTACACCGATAAACTCATCTTT. Translation: CALGEPDHTRYTDKLIF.

This chain links TRDV1 with TRDJ1, with 11 nucleotides matching TRDD3. The CDR3 covers 17 residues. J lost 3 bases, V lost 1 base, and 7 bases had no gene match. CDR1 is TSWWSYY, CDR2 QGS, per germline. CDR3 DNA: TGTGCTCTTGGGGAACGTCTACTGGGGGATAACTCCGATAAACTCATCTTT. It yields the protein CALGERLLGDNSDKLIF.

This chain connects TRDV1 to TRDJ1, with 8 bases matching TRDD3. Germline assignment: CDR1 TSWWSYY and CDR2 QGS. The CDR3 loop spans 15 amino acids. With 9 bases clipped from V and 0 bases from J, the junction kept 9 bases outside the gene matches. The CDR3 loop is CALSPGGPDTDKLIF. The CDR3 nucleotides are TGTGCTCTCTCCCCTGGGGGACCCGACACCGATAAACTCATCTTT.

The chain uses TRDV1 and TRDJ1, with 8 bases fitting TRDD3. Germline V gene sequence: CDR1 TSWWSYY, CDR2 QGS. CDR3 length: 23 residues. J was trimmed by 7 bases and V by 4 bases; bases with no gene match: 35. CDR3 nucleotide sequence: TGTGCTCTTGGGGCTCGGACCCCTCCTTCCCGCTTTTTAGGGTACTGGGGGCCGGTTAAACTCATCTTT. Amino acids: CALGARTPPSRFLGYWGPVKLIF.

Comment on this clone: Other DNA sequences in the same sample also yield this CDR3. The J gene is TRDJ2, the V gene TRDV1, with 7 bases lining up with TRDD3. This CDR3 is built from 19 residues. The trim removed 7 bases at V and 1 base at J, leaving 18 bases unmatched. CDR1 TSWWSYY and CDR2 QGS come from the germline V gene. The CDR3: CALACSLLGKGNLTAQLFF. For the CDR3, the DNA is TGTGCTCTTGCTTGCTCCTTACTGGGGAAAGGCAATTTGACAGCACAACTCTTCTTT.

V gene TRDV1 combines with J gene TRDJ1, with 11 bases matching TRDD3. V shed 0 bases, J shed 8 bases, and the junction held 23 bases outside the gene matches. Per the germline V gene, CDR1 is TSWWSYY and CDR2 is QGS. The CDR3 has 21 amino acids. CDR3 sequence reads: CALGELGLPSLSCWGIRKLIF. In DNA, the CDR3 is TGTGCTCTTGGGGAACTCGGTCTTCCAAGCCTATCGTGTTGGGGGATACGGAAACTCATCTTT.

The genes are TRDV1 and TRDJ1; 11 bases agree with TRDD3. CDR1 and CDR2 from the germline V gene are TSWWSYY and QGS. Trimming removed 4 bases from V and 4 bases from J; junction bases left unmatched: 29. The length of the CDR3 is 23 residues. The CDR3 sequence is CALGVRTSYIRLGDTWARDKLIF. In DNA, the CDR3 is TGTGCTCTTGGGGTTCGGACTTCCTACATTCGGCTGGGGGATACATGGGCCCGCGATAAACTCATCTTT.

The chain links TRDV1 to TRDJ1, with 13 bases fitting TRDD3. The CDR3 has 21 residues. V dropped 5 bases and J dropped 0; count of bases not matched to a gene: 18. The germline gives CDR1 TSWWSYY, CDR2 QGS. CDR3 protein: CALGRTTPVLGDTPYTDKLIF. The CDR3 DNA follows: TGTGCTCTTGGGAGAACTACGCCGGTACTGGGGGATACGCCATACACCGATAAACTCATCTTT.

This clone was detected only a few times. The chain has TRDV1 and TRDJ1; possibly TRDD3 for D (6 bases). The CDR3 covers 17 residues. Trimming took off 1 base at V and 3 bases at J, with 18 bases between the two ends. Germline V CDR1 and CDR2: TSWWSYY, QGS. The DNA for the CDR3 is TGTGCTCTTGGGGAACCCAATGGGGGGGCTGGCGCCGATAAACTCATCTTT. It yields the protein CALGEPNGGAGADKLIF.

Remarks on this clone: An end of the junction does not agree with germline; a read error may underlie this. The sample holds other DNA sequences that translate to the same CDR3. V is TRDV1 and J is TRDJ1; the D gene is possibly TRDD3 (6 bases). From germline, CDR1 is TSWWSYY and CDR2 QGS. The CDR3 is 16 amino acids. CDR3 region: CAPGESRGGAPDKLIF. CDR3 nucleotide sequence: TGTGCTCCTGGGGAATCTCGGGGGGGGGCCCCCGATAAACTCATCTTT.

This clone showed up just a few times. The J gene is TRDJ1, the V gene TRDV1; 12 bases are a match to TRDD3. V shed 7 bases, J shed 2 bases, and the junction held 26 bases outside the gene matches. The CDR3 has 22 amino acids. Germline lookup yields CDR1 TSWWSYY and CDR2 QGS. CDR3 in amino acids: CALEVTGPTANWGIHMTDKLIF. The CDR3 DNA reads as TGTGCTCTTGAAGTAACGGGTCCTACAGCAAACTGGGGGATACATATGACCGATAAACTCATCTTT.

The V and J genes are TRDV1 and TRDJ1, with D possibly TRDD3 on 6 matching bases. V dropped 1 base and J dropped 0 bases, with 36 bases sitting between them. Germline V lookup: CDR1 TSWWSYY, CDR2 QGS. CDR3 size: 24 residues. Written as DNA, the CDR3 is TGTGCTCTTGGGGAACCCCCTAAGCGTCTTACCTCCGGGGGGGGAGCAGGGTACACCGATAAACTCATCTTT. This codes for CALGEPPKRLTSGGGAGYTDKLIF.

J is TRDJ1 and V is TRDV1, with TRDD2 as a possible D gene (6 bases). V lost 4 bases and J lost 3, with 30 bases in between. Per germline, CDR1 TSWWSYY and CDR2 QGS. This CDR3 region has 20 residues. The CDR3 DNA is TGTGCTCTTGGGGGCTTCCTTCCGAGTACTGTGCGTAGGGTCGCCGATAAACTCATCTTT. Translating gives CALGGFLPSTVRRVADKLIF.

Regarding this clone: This CDR3 is also generated by other DNA sequences in the sample. The J gene is TRDJ1, the V gene TRDV1; D remains unclear. This CDR3 spans 17 amino acids. Germline V gives CDR1 TSWWSYY, CDR2 QGS. Between the trimmed V and J ends, which lost 0 bases and 2 bases, there was a span of 16 bases. CDR3 sequence reads: CALGELPRPGKTDKLIF. The CDR3 DNA is TGTGCTCTTGGGGAACTACCCCGTCCCGGAAAAACCGATAAACTCATCTTT.

This chain links TRDV2 with TRDJ1; 10 nucleotides align to TRDD3. This CDR3 contains 15 residues. The junction had 13 bases not matched to a gene; V was cut back by 9 bases and J by 4 bases. The V gene's germline CDR1 is GEAIGNYY and CDR2 EKD. CDR3 nucleotide sequence: TGTGCCCGCCACAGCACTGGGGGATTTTGCGATAAACTCATCTTT. Residues: CARHSTGGFCDKLIF.

This clone came up a few times. The chain recombines TRDV1 with TRDJ1; TRDD3 matches 9 bases. From germline, CDR1 is TSWWSYY and CDR2 QGS. V was clipped by 3 bases and J by 0 bases; unmatched bases: 14. This CDR3 has 19 amino acids. CDR3 DNA sequence: TGTGCTCTTGGGGATCGCTTCCTCGGGGGATACATCAACACCGATAAACTCATCTTT. Translated: CALGDRFLGGYINTDKLIF.

The genes are TRDV1 and TRDJ1, with D possibly matching TRDD3 (6 bases). Germline lookup yields CDR1 TSWWSYY and CDR2 QGS. CDR3 length: 17 residues. V was clipped by 5 bases and J by 0 bases, with 19 bases between them. The chain's CDR3 is CALGNVGGHAYTDKLIF. The CDR3 DNA follows: TGTGCTCTTGGGAACGTAGGGGGACACGCATACACCGATAAACTCATCTTT.

This clone was counted a few times. The chain uses TRDV1 and TRDJ1; 12 bases fit TRDD3. Germline values: CDR1 TSWWSYY, CDR2 QGS. The CDR3 sequence is 20 residues long. After removal of 0 bases from V and 2 bases from J, the junction contained 13 bases not matched to a gene. The CDR3: CALGELKPLHWGILTDKLIF. The CDR3, as DNA: TGTGCTCTTGGGGAACTTAAGCCCCTACACTGGGGGATACTTACCGATAAACTCATCTTT.

This clone was counted only a few times. The chain recombines TRDV1 with TRDJ1; 8 bases agree with TRDD3. The CDR3 runs 23 residues. The V and J ends lost 0 bases and 0 bases, in that order; junction bases with no gene match: 24. CDR1 and CDR2 from the germline V gene are TSWWSYY and QGS. The CDR3 region has the DNA TGTGCTCTTGGGGAACTTACGTCCTACAAGGGACTGGGGGCTCCTATCTACACCGATAAACTCATCTTT. Protein product: CALGELTSYKGLGAPIYTDKLIF.

The chain uses TRDV1 and TRDJ1; 9 nucleotides align to TRDD3. The CDR3 totals 17 residues. The ends lost 4 bases at V and 0 bases at J; junction bases unmatched: 9. Germline V lookup: CDR1 TSWWSYY, CDR2 QGS. CDR3: CALGVALGDADTDKLIF. The CDR3 DNA follows: TGTGCTCTTGGGGTCGCCCTGGGGGATGCAGACACCGATAAACTCATCTTT.

V and J are TRDV2 and TRDJ1; 12 nucleotides line up with TRDD3. Germline trimming cut 0 bases from V and 0 bases from J; bases unmatched to any gene: 10. The CDR3 is made up of 19 amino acids. The germline CDR1 and CDR2 sequences are GEAIGNYY and EKD. CDR3 loop: CACDTTKILGDTYTDKLIF. The CDR3 DNA is TGTGCCTGTGACACCACAAAGATACTGGGGGATACTTACACCGATAAACTCATCTTT.

This clone occurred a few times. This chain links TRDV1 with TRDJ1, with D tentatively TRDD3 (8 bases). Germline values: CDR1 TSWWSYY, CDR2 QGS. V was clipped by 2 bases and J by 1 base, with 26 bases between them. The CDR3 length is 20 residues. For the CDR3, the DNA is TGTGCTCTTGGGGAAGTAGTTCCTACGTGGGATACGCGTGGCACCGATAAACTCATCTTT. Translating gives CALGEVVPTWDTRGTDKLIF.

In this sample, this clone turned up a few times. The gene calls are TRDV1 and TRDJ1; D unresolved. Trimming removed 1 base from V and 0 bases from J, with 6 bases in between. Germline assignment: CDR1 TSWWSYY and CDR2 QGS. CDR3 length: 14 residues. The CDR3 sequence: CALGEPGDTDKLIF. For the CDR3, the DNA is TGTGCTCTTGGGGAACCCGGGGACACCGATAAACTCATCTTT.